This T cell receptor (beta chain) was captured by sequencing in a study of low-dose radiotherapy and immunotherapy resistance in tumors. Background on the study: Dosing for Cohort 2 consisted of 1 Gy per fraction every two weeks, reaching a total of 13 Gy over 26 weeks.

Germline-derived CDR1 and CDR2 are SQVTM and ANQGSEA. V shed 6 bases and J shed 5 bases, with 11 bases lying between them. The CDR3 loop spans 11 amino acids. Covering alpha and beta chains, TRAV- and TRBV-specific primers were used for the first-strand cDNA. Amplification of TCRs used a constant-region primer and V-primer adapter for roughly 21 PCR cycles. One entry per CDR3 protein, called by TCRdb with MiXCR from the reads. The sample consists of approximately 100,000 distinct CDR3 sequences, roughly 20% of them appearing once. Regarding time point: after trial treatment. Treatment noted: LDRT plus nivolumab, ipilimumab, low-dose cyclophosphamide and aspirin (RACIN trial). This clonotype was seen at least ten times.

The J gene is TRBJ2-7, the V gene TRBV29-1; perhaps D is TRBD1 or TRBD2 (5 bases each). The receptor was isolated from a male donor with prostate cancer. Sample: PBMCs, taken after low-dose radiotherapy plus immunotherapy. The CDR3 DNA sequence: TGCAGCGTGAGTCTGGGGGACGAGCAGTACTTC. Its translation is CSVSLGDEQYF.